This TCR beta chain was captured by sequencing in a study of T cells in Graves' hyperthyroidism and ophthalmopathy. General observations from the study: The blood repertoire included most of the expanded thyroid clonotypes above 0.001.

The germline CDR1 and CDR2 sequences are GTSNPN and SVGIG (reference sequence). V was clipped by 0 bases and J by 4 bases, with 7 bases between them. This CDR3 contains 12 residues. Among the patients, aged 18 to 65, hyperthyroidism was newly diagnosed and had lasted under 2 months. The sample holds many counts of this clonotype. What it binds is not known. Amplified TCR beta CDR3 regions came from RNA transcripts. The HTBI primer set served for first-round RT-PCR of the TCR CDR3. Each CDR3 protein gets one entry after TCRdb re-called the multiplex PCR reads with MiXCR. The table includes roughly 400,000 distinct CDR3 sequences, about a sixth detected once.

The V and J genes are TRBV30 and TRBJ2-7; D is unresolved. This sequence was found in a woman under 30 with Graves' hyperthyroidism that later progressed to Graves' ophthalmopathy. The sample comprised blood. The CDR3 spells CAWSVQGYEQYF. DNA for the CDR3: TGTGCCTGGAGTGTACAAGGTTACGAGCAGTACTTC. Together with reference TRBV30 and TRBJ2-7, the CDR3 gives the full variable domain: SQTIHQWPATLVQPVGSPLSLECTVEGTSNPNLYWYRQAAGRGLQLLFYSVGIGQISSEVPQNLSASRPQDRQFILSSKKLLLSDSGFYLCAWSVQGYEQYFGPGTRLTVT.